Below, one TCR beta chain is given with its context. Its antigen remains unidentified. Treatment defined: some 20 received Ad26.COV2.S at low or high dose, single or two shots; several received placebo; per-sample allocation not given. Samples came from day 63 after the first vaccine or placebo injection. The donor was a Boston adult aged 18-55 years. The sample is drawn from a study of Ad26.COV2.S vaccination and SARS-CoV-2 variants. Notes on the study in general: Non-spike TCR breadth showed similarity between vaccine and placebo recipients.

Assay used: immunoSEQ multiplex PCR; TCRdb lists only in-frame clones, some missing. The sample lists more than 300,000 clones; 88% were seen once. The CDR3 extends over 14 amino acids. V was clipped by 4 bases and J by 6 bases, with 12 bases between them. Germline values: CDR1 ENHRY, CDR2 SYGVKD. The source was peripheral blood, collected in a trial of Ad26.COV2.S vaccine versus placebo. The origin of this receptor is a person between 18 and 65 years old who received the Ad26.COV2.S COVID-19 vaccine or a placebo. The rearrangement links TRBV10-3 to TRBJ2-2; D call uncertain. CDR3 sequence (DNA): TGTGCCATCAGTGTCGAGGCGCCCGCCGGGGAGCTGTTTTTT. This gives the protein CAISVEAPAGELFF.